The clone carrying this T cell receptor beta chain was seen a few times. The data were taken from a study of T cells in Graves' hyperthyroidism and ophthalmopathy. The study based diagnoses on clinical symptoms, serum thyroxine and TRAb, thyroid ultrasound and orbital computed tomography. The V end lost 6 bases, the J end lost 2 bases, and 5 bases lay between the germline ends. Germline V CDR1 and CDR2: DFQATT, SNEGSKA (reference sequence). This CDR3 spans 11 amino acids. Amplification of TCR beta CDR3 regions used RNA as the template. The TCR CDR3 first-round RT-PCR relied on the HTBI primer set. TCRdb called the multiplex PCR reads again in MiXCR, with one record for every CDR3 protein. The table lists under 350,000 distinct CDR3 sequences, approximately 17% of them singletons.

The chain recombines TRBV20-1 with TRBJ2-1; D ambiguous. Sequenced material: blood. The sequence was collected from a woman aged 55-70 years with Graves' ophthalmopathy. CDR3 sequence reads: CSAQPYNEQFF. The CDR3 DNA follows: TGCAGTGCCCAACCCTACAATGAGCAGTTCTTC.